These 31 T cell receptor beta chains share one sample of origin, sequenced in a study of T cell responses to AZD1222 COVID-19 vaccine. Produced via immunoSEQ multiplex PCR; TCRdb's table is partial and in-frame only. The sample consists of around 140,000 clones, 93% of them appearing once. The specimen comprised peripheral blood, sampled after recovery from COVID-19. All receptors come from an adult who had recovered from COVID-19.

The chain combines TRBV30 with TRBJ1-2; D ambiguous. This CDR3 has 12 amino acids. Trimming pared 3 bases from V and 5 bases from J, leaving 10 bases between. From germline, CDR1 is GTSNPN and CDR2 SVGIG (reference sequence). The CDR3 here is CAWRDNPYGYTF. In DNA, the CDR3 is TGTGCCTGGAGAGACAACCCATATGGCTACACCTTC.

CDR3 nucleotide sequence: TGCGCCAGCAGCTTGAGGGAAGGACCATTAGGACTGTTTTTT. It translates to CASSLREGPLGLFF. The chain is built from TRBV5-1 and TRBJ1-4; no reliable D call. The ends were cut back, 1 base at V and 13 bases at J, with 17 bases in the middle. Germline CDR1 reads SGHRS; CDR2 reads YFSETQ. The CDR3 is 14 residues long.

The chain is built from TRBV28 and TRBJ2-7; 12 nucleotides agree with TRBD2. Unmatched junction bases numbered 1, after V lost 6 bases and J lost 1 base. Germline lookup yields CDR1 MDHEN and CDR2 SYDVKM. The CDR3 spans 14 residues. This CDR3 reads CASRGLAGSYEQYF. The CDR3 nucleotides are TGTGCCAGCAGAGGACTAGCGGGATCCTACGAGCAGTACTTC.

The CDR3 spells CASSTRQGGSYEQYF. CDR3 coding DNA: TGTGCCAGCAGTACCCGACAGGGGGGATCGTACGAGCAGTACTTC. V and J are TRBV28 and TRBJ2-7; TRBD1 matches 9 bases. The CDR3 length is 15 residues. CDR1 and CDR2 (germline): MDHEN, SYDVKM. V shed 5 bases and J 4 bases; nucleotides not matched to a gene: 9.

In DNA, the CDR3 is TGTGCCATGGGGGGCTTGTATGGCTACACCTTC. The encoded protein is CAMGGLYGYTF. The chain links TRBV28 to TRBJ1-2; possible D gene TRBD1, 6 bases. This CDR3 is built from 11 residues. Trimming left V 10 bases short and J 5 bases short, with 11 bases between. Germline CDR1 is MDHEN and CDR2 is SYDVKM.

The chain employs TRBV10-3 and TRBJ2-3; D gene ambiguous. The germline gives CDR1 ENHRY, CDR2 SYGVKD. The CDR3 consists of 11 residues. The ends were cut back, 6 bases at V and 2 bases at J, with 3 bases in the middle. CDR3 in DNA: TGTGCCATCAGAATCACAGATACGCAGTATTTT. It is translated as CAIRITDTQYF.

The V and J genes are TRBV25-1 and TRBJ2-5; D possibly uses TRBD1 or TRBD2 (5 bases each). The CDR3 contains 18 residues. Germline loops: CDR1 MGHDK, CDR2 SYGVNS. V lost 4 bases and J 2 bases, leaving 23 bases between the germline ends. The CDR3 loop reads CASSVTKGRALYQETQYF. The DNA for the CDR3 is TGTGCCAGCAGTGTAACCAAGGGGCGGGCCTTATATCAAGAGACCCAGTACTTC.

Concerning this clone itself: A much larger clone lies one base from this, so it may be a read error. The chain combines TRBV7-3 with TRBJ1-1, with 7 bases that match TRBD1. Germline V lookup: CDR1 SGHTA, CDR2 FQGTGA. CDR3 length: 13 amino acids. V was pared by 5 bases and J by 1 base, with 1 base of the junction left unmatched. The DNA of the CDR3 is TGTGCCAGCAGCCGGACAGGGAACACTGAAGCTTTCTTT. This gives the protein CASSRTGNTEAFF.

This clone was recorded once. The chain joins TRBV28 to TRBJ2-7, with D maybe TRBD1 (5 bases). There are 13 residues in the CDR3. The V and J ends lost 3 bases and 0 bases respectively, with 6 bases between them. CDR1 and CDR2 from the germline V gene are MDHEN and SYDVKM. The CDR3 sequence is CASSFQGSYEQYF. CDR3 DNA: TGTGCCAGCAGTTTCCAGGGCTCCTACGAGCAGTACTTC.

The rearrangement links TRBV12-3 or TRBV12-4 to TRBJ1-1, with 7 bases fitting TRBD1. This CDR3 spans 13 amino acids. The J segment lost 4 bases and the V segment lost 6 bases, leaving 5 bases of the junction unmatched. CDR3 loop: CASSLRGVTEAFF. In nucleotides, the CDR3 is TGTGCCAGCAGCCTCAGGGGGGTCACTGAAGCTTTCTTT.

V is TRBV27 and J is TRBJ2-7, with D possibly matching TRBD2 (6 bases). The CDR3 runs to 12 residues. CDR1 MNHEY and CDR2 SMNVEV come from the germline V gene (reference sequence). Trimming took off 2 bases at V and 6 bases at J, with 8 bases between the two ends. The CDR3 sequence: CASSLMGGEQYF. In nucleotides, the CDR3 is TGTGCCAGCAGTTTAATGGGGGGCGAGCAGTACTTC.

This CDR3 is CASSPRDRGEQETQYF. The CDR3 DNA reads as TGTGCCAGCAGCCCTAGGGACAGGGGAGAACAAGAGACCCAGTACTTC. V gene TRBV7-9 combines with J gene TRBJ2-5, with 10 bases that match TRBD1. This CDR3 spans 16 amino acids. Germline loops: CDR1 SEHNR, CDR2 FQNEAQ (reference sequence). The junction had 8 bases not matched to a gene; V was cut back by 5 bases and J by 2 bases.

The J gene is TRBJ2-7, the V gene TRBV6-1; possibly TRBD2 for D (5 bases). Trimming stripped 2 bases from V and 11 bases from J, with 10 bases between. The CDR3 loop spans 11 amino acids. Germline V lookup: CDR1 MNHNS, CDR2 SASEGT. The CDR3 bases are TGTGCCAGCAGTGAACCGGGGTTGGAGTACTTC. Translation: CASSEPGLEYF.

The chain has TRBV2 and TRBJ2-2; D might be TRBD2 (6 bases). This CDR3 is built from 13 residues. Germline CDR1 is SNHLY and CDR2 is FYNNEI. Trimming took off 3 bases at V and 6 bases at J, with 8 bases between the two ends. CDR3 residues: CASSDGGPGELFF. The CDR3 coding sequence is TGTGCCAGCAGTGACGGAGGGCCCGGGGAGCTGTTTTTT.

The CDR3 spells CASSEDRGRGETQYF. The CDR3 DNA is TGTGCCAGCAGCGAGGACAGGGGGCGAGGTGAGACCCAGTACTTC. The chain recombines TRBV5-4 with TRBJ2-5; 11 positions agree with TRBD1. The V gene's germline CDR1 is SGHNT and CDR2 YYREEE (reference sequence). The J segment lost 5 bases and the V segment lost 4 bases, leaving 7 bases of the junction unmatched. There are 15 residues in the CDR3.

This clone was observed a single time. The genes are TRBV29-1 and TRBJ1-4; 9 bases map to TRBD1. Germline assignment: CDR1 SQVTM and CDR2 ANQGSEA. This CDR3 region has 12 residues. Trimming at V came to 8 bases and at J to 8 bases, leaving 6 bases not matched to a gene. The CDR3 loop is CSCGQGREKLFF. The CDR3 DNA is TGCAGCTGTGGACAGGGGAGAGAAAAACTGTTTTTT.

The chain uses TRBV28 and TRBJ1-6, with 10 bases identical to TRBD1. With V trimmed by 5 bases and J by 0 bases, 13 bases remained unmatched. This CDR3 is 20 amino acids long. Germline V gene lookup returns CDR1 MDHEN and CDR2 SYDVKM. In nucleotides, the CDR3 is TGTGCCAGCAGTCCCCGGGACAGGGGTTTTCTGAGCTCCTATAATTCACCCCTCCACTTT. Its translation is CASSPRDRGFLSSYNSPLHF.

The chain couples TRBV27 to TRBJ1-4; D is perhaps TRBD1 (5 bases). The V gene lost 6 bases and the J gene lost 7 bases, with 15 bases spanning the gap. CDR3 length: 14 amino acids. From germline, CDR1 is MNHEY and CDR2 SMNVEV (reference sequence). The CDR3 is CASRPRPGGEKLFF. As DNA, the CDR3 is TGTGCCAGCAGACCGAGGCCGGGGGGTGAAAAACTGTTTTTT.

This chain joins TRBV4-1 and TRBJ2-5; D may be TRBD2 (6 bases). The V gene lost 1 base and the J gene lost 1 base, with 16 bases spanning the gap. The CDR3 is 17 residues long. The germline gives CDR1 MGHRA, CDR2 YSYEKL. The DNA of the CDR3 is TGCGCCAGCAGCCAAGGTAGCGGAGCTTACCTCCAAGAGACCCAGTACTTC. This codes for CASSQGSGAYLQETQYF.

The chain couples TRBV19 to TRBJ1-5; D is unclear. The V gene lost 6 bases and the J gene lost 6 bases, with 12 bases spanning the gap. The CDR3 has 13 residues. CDR1 and CDR2 (germline): LNHDA, SQIVND (reference sequence). Here the CDR3 DNA reads TGTGCCAGTAGGCTAGAAGGACTTCAGCCCCAGCATTTT. Protein sequence: CASRLEGLQPQHF. Using reference TRBV19 and TRBJ1-5 for the parts outside the CDR3, the full variable domain is DGGITQSPKYLFRKEGQNVTLSCEQNLNHDAMYWYRQDPGQGLRLIYYSQIVNDFQKGDIAEGYSVSREKKESFPLTVTSAQKNPTAFYLCASRLEGLQPQHFGDGTRLSIL.

V and J are TRBV19 and TRBJ1-1, with TRBD1 matching over 7 bases. From germline, CDR1 is LNHDA and CDR2 SQIVND (reference sequence). V lost 5 bases, J lost 5 bases, and 11 bases stayed unmatched. CDR3 length: 15 residues. The CDR3: CASSPRQGGKTEAFF. CDR3 coding DNA: TGTGCCAGTAGTCCCCGACAGGGAGGTAAAACTGAAGCTTTCTTT.

The chain employs TRBV7-3 and TRBJ2-1; D gene uncertain. In germline, CDR1 is SGHTA, CDR2 FQGTGA. V was clipped by 3 bases and J by 8 bases, with 11 bases between them. This CDR3 has 13 amino acids. The CDR3 sequence is CASSFGMEYEQFF. CDR3 coding DNA: TGTGCCAGCAGCTTTGGGATGGAGTATGAGCAGTTCTTC.

This sequence joins TRBV9 and TRBJ2-7; maybe TRBD2 (6 bases). Per germline, CDR1 SGDLS and CDR2 YYNGEE. V shed 0 bases and J shed 3 bases, with 13 bases lying between them. The CDR3 extends over 15 amino acids. CDR3 coding DNA: TGTGCCAGCAGCGTAGACGGGAGCAGAGACTACGAGCAGTACTTC. Amino acids: CASSVDGSRDYEQYF.

This chain connects TRBV5-1 to TRBJ2-5; 12 bases line up with TRBD2. Germline CDR1 SGHRS, CDR2 YFSETQ. The CDR3 runs 18 residues. With V trimmed by 4 bases and J by 1 base, 11 bases remained unmatched. The CDR3 sequence is CASSPPGLAGHFQETQYF. The CDR3 DNA reads TGCGCCAGCAGCCCGCCTGGACTAGCGGGACATTTCCAAGAGACCCAGTACTTC.

This clone was seen a few times. The V and J genes are TRBV6-1 and TRBJ2-7; 9 bases agree with TRBD2. CDR3 length: 16 residues. The junction had 11 bases not matched to a gene; V was cut back by 3 bases and J by 5 bases. CDR1 is MNHNS and CDR2 is SASEGT in the germline V gene. The CDR3: CASSDKGLAIGNEQYF. The CDR3 DNA reads TGTGCCAGCAGTGACAAGGGACTAGCAATAGGGAACGAGCAGTACTTC.

This chain links TRBV11-2 with TRBJ1-4, with 11 bases lining up with TRBD1. Germline CDR1 reads SGHAT; CDR2 reads FQNNGV. The CDR3 has 17 amino acids. The trim removed 5 bases at V and 8 bases at J, leaving 13 bases unmatched. The CDR3 here is CASSISGTGGSKEKLFF. The CDR3 bases are TGTGCCAGCAGCATCTCCGGGACAGGGGGGAGCAAGGAAAAACTGTTTTTT.

The rearrangement links TRBV2 to TRBJ2-5; D remains unclear. CDR1 and CDR2 (germline): SNHLY, FYNNEI. The CDR3 spans 11 residues. V shed 6 bases and J shed 2 bases, with 4 bases lying between them. The CDR3 reads CASSIQETQYF. Here the CDR3 DNA reads TGTGCCAGCAGCATACAAGAGACCCAGTACTTC.

The chain has TRBV5-1 and TRBJ2-6; D gene ambiguous. V lost 1 base and J 3 bases, leaving 2 bases between the germline ends. The CDR3 extends over 13 amino acids. Germline V gives CDR1 SGHRS, CDR2 YFSETQ. DNA of the CDR3: TGCGCCAGCAGCTTGATTGGGGCCAACGTCCTGACTTTC. As protein: CASSLIGANVLTF.

The chain combines TRBV25-1 with TRBJ2-2; 13 bases agree with TRBD2. The germline gives CDR1 MGHDK, CDR2 SYGVNS. After removal of 5 bases from V and 7 bases from J, the junction contained 7 bases not matched to a gene. There are 16 residues in the CDR3. This chain's CDR3 is CASSPWTSGSVGELFF. The CDR3 DNA reads as TGTGCCAGCAGTCCTTGGACTAGCGGGAGCGTCGGGGAGCTGTTTTTT.

V usage is TRBV9 and J usage is TRBJ2-5; D possibly corresponds to TRBD1 (5 bases). The CDR3 covers 13 residues. The V and J ends lost 3 bases and 2 bases respectively, with 8 bases between them. Looked up from germline, CDR1 is SGDLS and CDR2 is YYNGEE. As DNA, the CDR3 is TGTGCCAGCAGCGGGGGCGGACAAGAGACCCAGTACTTC. This sequence encodes CASSGGGQETQYF.

The chain employs TRBV27 and TRBJ2-7, with 9 bases identical to TRBD2. From germline, CDR1 is MNHEY and CDR2 SMNVEV (reference sequence). J gave up 0 bases and V 6 bases, and 15 bases lay outside the gene matches. The CDR3 covers 18 residues. This chain's CDR3 is CASSSAGTSFLSSYEQYF. The CDR3 coding sequence is TGTGCCAGCAGCTCAGCCGGGACTAGCTTTCTTAGCTCCTACGAGCAGTACTTC.